The 28 T cell receptor beta chains presented below share a single source sample, sequenced in a study of cytomegalovirus exposure and HLA in healthy donors. The PCR made use of 60 Vbeta and 13 Jbeta primers. Clones were read by immunoSEQ multiplex PCR, and TCRdb kept only the in-frame ones, dropping some. Here the sample spans under 300,000 clones, about 80% being singletons. The sequencing sample was made of PBMCs. These receptors were collected from a woman aged 55-69 years in good health and CMV-seropositive.

The chain uses TRBV28 and TRBJ1-5, with a tentative D call TRBD1 (5 bases). The CDR3 contains 14 residues. The V end lost 6 bases, the J end lost 0 bases, and 9 bases lay between the germline ends. Per the germline V gene, CDR1 is MDHEN and CDR2 is SYDVKM. This CDR3 reads CASRTDSSNQPQHF. In nucleotides, the CDR3 is TGTGCCAGCAGAACCGACAGTAGCAATCAGCCCCAGCATTTT.

V gene TRBV6-5 combines with J gene TRBJ2-1, with a tentative D call TRBD1 (5 bases). The ends were cut back, 5 bases at V and 4 bases at J, with 9 bases in the middle. CDR1 is MNHEY, CDR2 SVGAGI, per germline. The CDR3 has 13 residues. The CDR3 here is CASSVGAYNEQFF. As DNA, the CDR3 is TGTGCCAGCAGTGTTGGGGCTTACAATGAGCAGTTCTTC.

The chain has TRBV28 and TRBJ2-4; unclear D gene. The germline V and J ends were trimmed by 1 base and 8 bases, with 3 bases remaining between them. Looked up from germline, CDR1 is MDHEN and CDR2 is SYDVKM. The CDR3 has 11 amino acids. The CDR3 is CASSLSDIQYF. The DNA for the CDR3 is TGTGCCAGCAGTTTATCGGACATTCAGTACTTC.

V gene TRBV27 combines with J gene TRBJ2-5; D may be TRBD2 (7 bases). The CDR3 covers 13 residues. V was pared by 6 bases and J by 11 bases, with 19 bases between. Germline V gene data show CDR1 as MNHEY and CDR2 as SMNVEV (reference sequence). CDR3 nucleotides: TGTGCCAGCAGGAAGGGGGGGATGAGGGAGCAGTACTTC. This encodes CASRKGGMREQYF.

The chain joins TRBV7-3 to TRBJ2-1, with D unresolved. The CDR3 has 16 amino acids. Trimming pared 0 bases from V and 0 bases from J, leaving 9 bases between. Germline loops: CDR1 SGHTA, CDR2 FQGTGA. The CDR3 region has the DNA TGTGCCAGCAGCTTAACAGCGAGGAGCTCCTACAATGAGCAGTTCTTC. Translation gives CASSLTARSSYNEQFF.

The chain employs TRBV6-5 and TRBJ2-5; D unresolved. The last part of the DNA fits TRBJ2-7 better; the J call may be wrong. This CDR3 has 16 amino acids. Germline-derived CDR1 and CDR2 are MNHEY and SVGAGI. This CDR3 reads CASSYSSGLVSYEQYF. CDR3 nucleotides: TGTGCCAGCAGTTACTCTTCCGGTCTAGTCTCCTACGAGCAGTACTTC.

In DNA, the CDR3 is TGTGCCAGCAGCTTGGACAGGGGGGAGTACAATGAGCAGTTCTTC. This codes for CASSLDRGEYNEQFF. The gene calls are TRBV11-2 and TRBJ2-1, with TRBD1 identical over 10 bases. Germline CDR1 is SGHAT and CDR2 is FQNNGV. Trimming cost V 3 bases and J 4 bases; bases outside gene matches: 3. The CDR3 consists of 15 residues.

The chain joins TRBV5-1 to TRBJ2-1; 7 bases agree with TRBD2. There are 16 residues in the CDR3. The germline gives CDR1 SGHRS, CDR2 YFSETQ. J was trimmed by 4 bases and V by 0 bases; bases with no gene match: 7. The CDR3 protein is CASSLASSGVYNEQFF. The CDR3 coding sequence is TGCGCCAGCAGCTTGGCTTCTAGCGGCGTGTACAATGAGCAGTTCTTC.

This clone was counted only a few times. The rearrangement links TRBV30 to TRBJ2-5; D is perhaps TRBD2 (5 bases). CDR3 length: 11 residues. Trimming left V 0 bases short and J 7 bases short, with 6 bases between. Germline loops: CDR1 GTSNPN, CDR2 SVGIG (reference sequence). DNA of the CDR3: TGTGCCTGGAGTGTAGGAGGGACCCAGTACTTC. Translation: CAWSVGGTQYF.

The gene calls are TRBV14 and TRBJ2-5, with D possibly being TRBD2 (6 bases). The V gene lost 4 bases and the J gene lost 1 base, with 19 bases spanning the gap. CDR3 length equals 17 residues. CDR1 and CDR2 (germline): SGHDN, FVKESK. CDR3 region: CASSLQFGTSSQETQYF. In DNA, the CDR3 is TGTGCCAGCAGCCTACAGTTTGGAACTAGCAGCCAAGAGACCCAGTACTTC.

The chain uses TRBV6-1 and TRBJ2-7; possible D gene TRBD2, 6 bases. CDR1 and CDR2 (germline): MNHNS, SASEGT. CDR3 length equals 14 residues. The V end lost 7 bases, the J end lost 0 bases, and 13 bases lay between the germline ends. In DNA, the CDR3 is TGTGCCAGCATCTACGGCGGGGACTCCTACGAGCAGTACTTC. This codes for CASIYGGDSYEQYF.

The chain has TRBV5-1 and TRBJ2-1; TRBD2 agrees at 7 bases. The CDR3 is made up of 16 amino acids. Germline assignment: CDR1 SGHRS and CDR2 YFSETQ. V lost 0 bases to trimming and J lost 7 bases; unmatched junction nucleotides: 10. The CDR3 region has the DNA TGCGCCAGCAGCTTGGGGATTGGCGGGAGTACAAATGAGCAGTTCTTC. Residues: CASSLGIGGSTNEQFF.

The table lists this clone with a count of one. This chain joins TRBV4-2 and TRBJ2-7, with 10 bases matching TRBD2. The V and J ends lost 4 bases and 7 bases, in that order; junction bases with no gene match: 10. Germline-derived CDR1 and CDR2 are LGHNA and YNFKEQ. This CDR3 comprises 15 residues. The CDR3 DNA is TGTGCCAGCAGCCGAGATACTAGCGGGATGTATGAGCAGTACTTC. Translated: CASSRDTSGMYEQYF.

This clone was seen a handful of times. This sequence joins TRBV12-2 and TRBJ2-7; TRBD1 is the table's D call, not checked against the DNA. TRBV12-2 is noted as a pseudogene. The CDR3 length is 20 residues. The CDR3 DNA reads as TGTGCAAGTCGCTTAGCCCTAAACTCCGAGGGGGATCTCGCAGCGTCCGAGCAGTACTTC. Protein product: CASRLALNSEGDLAASEQYF.

This clone was recorded only once. This chain connects TRBV27 to TRBJ2-7; maybe TRBD2 (6 bases). Trimming stripped 3 bases from V and 3 bases from J, with 12 bases between. Looked up from germline, CDR1 is MNHEY and CDR2 is SMNVEV (reference sequence). The CDR3 has 14 residues. DNA for the CDR3: TGTGCCAGCAGTTTGGCGGCGGAGGGCTACGAGCAGTACTTC. Amino acid sequence: CASSLAAEGYEQYF.

The chain joins TRBV10-1 to TRBJ2-7, with 10 bases lining up with TRBD2. Germline V CDR1 and CDR2: WNHNN, SYGVQD (reference sequence). With V trimmed by 5 bases and J by 7 bases, 5 bases remained unmatched. CDR3 length: 13 residues. The DNA of the CDR3 is TGCGCCAGCAGTTTGACTAGCGGGTCTGAGCAGTACTTC. It specifies CASSLTSGSEQYF.

The V gene is TRBV5-1, the J gene TRBJ1-2; 9 bases are a match to TRBD1. This CDR3 comprises 14 residues. In germline, CDR1 is SGHRS, CDR2 YFSETQ. Trimming cost V 2 bases and J 7 bases; bases outside gene matches: 6. CDR3 region: CASSLAGQGTGYTF. The CDR3 coding sequence is TGCGCCAGCAGCTTAGCTGGACAGGGGACTGGCTACACCTTC.

This chain uses TRBV29-1 with TRBJ2-1; tentatively, D is TRBD1 (5 bases). Trimming stripped 7 bases from V and 6 bases from J, with 13 bases between. Germline CDR1 reads SQVTM; CDR2 reads ANQGSEA. The CDR3 is made up of 12 amino acids. CDR3 bases: TGCAGCGCCGGGCAGGGTCCCAATGAGCAGTTCTTC. Translated, it gives CSAGQGPNEQFF.

The chain uses TRBV14 and TRBJ2-7; D ambiguous. Between the trimmed V and J ends, which lost 2 bases and 6 bases, there was a span of 14 bases. The CDR3 runs 14 residues. From germline, CDR1 is SGHDN and CDR2 FVKESK. CDR3 nucleotides: TGTGCCAGCAGCCAAATTAGTGCGCCTACCGAGCAGTACTTC. Translation: CASSQISAPTEQYF. Drawing the rest from reference TRBV14 and TRBJ2-7, the complete variable domain is EAGVTQFPSHSVIEKGQTVTLRCDPISGHDNLYWYRRVMGKEIKFLLHFVKESKQDESGMPNNRFLAERTGGTYSTLKVQPAELEDSGVYFCASSQISAPTEQYFGPGTRLTVT.

V gene TRBV5-1 combines with J gene TRBJ2-1, with 10 bases matching TRBD2. Germline V gene lookup returns CDR1 SGHRS and CDR2 YFSETQ. V lost 4 bases and J lost 9; bases outside the gene matches: 10. There are 15 residues in the CDR3. In DNA form, the CDR3 reads TGCGCCAGCAGCGTGGGACTAGCGCAACGCAGTGAGCAGTTCTTC. This translates into CASSVGLAQRSEQFF.

This chain links TRBV5-4 with TRBJ2-1, with TRBD2 matching 7 bases. The CDR3 loop spans 16 amino acids. Germline V gene data show CDR1 as SGHNT and CDR2 as YYREEE (reference sequence). The V and J ends lost 0 bases and 1 base, in that order; junction bases with no gene match: 4. CDR3: CASSLGGSGSYNEQFF. The CDR3 DNA reads as TGTGCCAGCAGCTTGGGTGGTAGCGGGTCCTACAATGAGCAGTTCTTC.

This clone was recorded a few times. The chain is built from TRBV6-1 and TRBJ2-7, with D uncertain. Looked up from germline, CDR1 is MNHNS and CDR2 is SASEGT. With 1 base removed from V and 1 base from J, the gap between germline ends came to 8 bases. The CDR3 has 14 residues. For the CDR3, the DNA is TGTGCCAGCAGTGAAGAGCCTGTATCCTACGAGCAGTACTTC. Its protein is CASSEEPVSYEQYF.

This clone was recorded once. The chain uses TRBV27 and TRBJ2-2; 8 bases are a match to TRBD2. CDR1 and CDR2 (germline): MNHEY, SMNVEV (reference sequence). V lost 2 bases and J lost 5; bases outside the gene matches: 7. The CDR3 covers 16 residues. The CDR3 nucleotides read TGTGCCAGCAGTTTAAGCGGGACTAGGGTAACCGGGGAGCTGTTTTTT. It translates to CASSLSGTRVTGELFF.

The J gene is TRBJ2-1, the V gene TRBV6-1, with a weak D call TRBD1 (5 bases). The CDR3 extends over 13 amino acids. V lost 3 bases and J lost 8, with 11 bases in between. The germline V gene encodes CDR1 MNHNS and CDR2 SASEGT. CDR3 DNA sequence: TGTGCCAGCAGTGATCAGCAGGGTCATGAGCAGTTCTTC. It codes for CASSDQQGHEQFF.

This sequence joins TRBV29-1 and TRBJ2-2, with 9 bases identical to TRBD2. This CDR3 is built from 14 residues. The J segment lost 0 bases and the V segment lost 7 bases, leaving 3 bases of the junction unmatched. CDR1 and CDR2 from the germline V gene are SQVTM and ANQGSEA. CDR3 in DNA: TGCAGCGGGTTAGCGGGAGCGAACACCGGGGAGCTGTTTTTT. This encodes CSGLAGANTGELFF.

This chain connects TRBV6-1 to TRBJ1-5, with TRBD1 matching 7 bases. J gave up 0 bases and V 5 bases, and 4 bases lay outside the gene matches. The CDR3 is made up of 15 amino acids. Germline loops: CDR1 MNHNS, CDR2 SASEGT. The CDR3 nucleotides read TGTGCCAGCAGTCGAGACAGGGATAGCAATCAGCCCCAGCATTTT. It encodes CASSRDRDSNQPQHF.

The rearrangement links TRBV7-2 to TRBJ2-1; D might be TRBD2 (5 bases). The germline V gene has CDR1 SGHTA and CDR2 FQGNSA. The CDR3 extends over 15 amino acids. The V gene lost 1 base and the J gene lost 4 bases, with 11 bases spanning the gap. The CDR3 region is CASSLVASSYNEQFF. The CDR3, as DNA: TGTGCCAGCAGCTTAGTAGCGAGCTCTTACAATGAGCAGTTCTTC.

Only one count was recorded for this clone. CDR3 sequence (DNA): TGTGCCAGCTCTGCCAGGGGAAGGAACACTGAAGCTTTCTTT. Protein sequence: CASSARGRNTEAFF. The chain uses TRBV18 and TRBJ1-1; tentative D call: TRBD1 (6 bases). Trimming removed 6 bases at V and 1 base at J, with 12 bases between. The CDR3 runs 14 residues. CDR1 KGHSH and CDR2 LQKENI come from the germline V gene.